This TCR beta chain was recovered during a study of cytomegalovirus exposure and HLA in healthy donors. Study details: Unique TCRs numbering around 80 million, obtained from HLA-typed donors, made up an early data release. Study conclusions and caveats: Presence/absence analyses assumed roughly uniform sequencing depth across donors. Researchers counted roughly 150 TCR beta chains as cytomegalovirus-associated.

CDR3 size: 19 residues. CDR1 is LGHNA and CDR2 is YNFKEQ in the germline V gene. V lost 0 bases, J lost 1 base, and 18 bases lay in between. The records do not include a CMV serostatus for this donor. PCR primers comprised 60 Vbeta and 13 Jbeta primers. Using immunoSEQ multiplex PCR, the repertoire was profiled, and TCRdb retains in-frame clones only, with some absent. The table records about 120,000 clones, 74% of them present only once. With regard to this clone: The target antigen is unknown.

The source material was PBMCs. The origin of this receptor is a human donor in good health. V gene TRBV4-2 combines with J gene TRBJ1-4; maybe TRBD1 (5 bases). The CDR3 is CASSQDIIGQRGTNEKLFF. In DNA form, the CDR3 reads TGTGCCAGCAGCCAAGATATAATAGGACAAAGGGGAACTAATGAAAAACTGTTTTTT.